This entry lists 3 T cell receptor beta chains sequenced from one sample in a study of blood T cell repertoires in COVID-19. TCRdb's copy holds only in-frame clones and misses some; the assay was immunoSEQ multiplex PCR. This sample carries 70,000 to 90,000 clones, 86% of them seen once, and the ten largest clones take 6.3%. Sequencing was done on a sample of peripheral blood. Receptors were obtained from a man at least 80 years old with COVID-19, enrolled during active disease.

The chain links TRBV4-3 to TRBJ1-2; D is perhaps TRBD1 (5 bases). CDR3 length equals 14 residues. V was clipped by 0 bases and J by 8 bases, with 13 bases between them. CDR1 is LGHNA and CDR2 is YSLEER in the germline V gene. CDR3 in DNA: TGCGCCAGCAGCCAAGAAGTCAGGGCCGAGGGCTACACCTTC. It translates to CASSQEVRAEGYTF.

The rearrangement uses TRBV12-3 or TRBV12-4 and TRBJ1-1, with 7 positions matching TRBD1. The CDR3 is 13 residues long. V lost 4 bases, J lost 5 bases, and 4 bases stayed unmatched. The CDR3 region is CASSYEGATEAFF. CDR3 DNA sequence: TGTGCCAGCAGTTATGAGGGGGCGACTGAAGCTTTCTTT.

Only one count was recorded for this clone. CDR3 bases: TGCGCCAGCAGCCCAGGGCCTAGCGGGGGTTCACCTTCCTACAATGAGCAGTTCTTC. It yields the protein CASSPGPSGGSPSYNEQFF. The chain links TRBV4-1 to TRBJ2-1, with 10 bases aligning to TRBD2. The CDR3 sequence is 19 residues long. Trimming cost V 4 bases and J 1 base; bases outside gene matches: 13. CDR1 is MGHRA and CDR2 is YSYEKL in the germline V gene.